Described below is a single T cell receptor (beta chain) sequence and its context. Treatment of the sample: preoperative locoregional IRX-2 cytokine immunotherapy. Preoperative locoregional IRX-2 cytokine immunotherapy was tested in the phase Ib source study. These data are taken from a study of preoperative IRX-2 immunotherapy in early breast cancer. TCRdb keeps only in-frame clones here, not all; method: immunoSEQ multiplex PCR. The data contain tens of thousands of clones, roughly four fifths of them singletons. Germline CDR1 and CDR2: MNHGY and SAAAGT. The CDR3 is 17 amino acids. V lost 4 bases, J lost 1 base, and 10 bases stayed unmatched.

The specimen was lymph node tissue, collected after IRX-2 immunotherapy. The clonotype originates from a human donor with breast cancer. The chain has TRBV6-8 and TRBJ2-7; 10 positions match TRBD2. CDR3 DNA: TGTGCCAGCAGTTTGGCTAGCGGGAGTCATGGTTCCTACGAGCAGTACTTC. The encoded protein is CASSLASGSHGSYEQYF.